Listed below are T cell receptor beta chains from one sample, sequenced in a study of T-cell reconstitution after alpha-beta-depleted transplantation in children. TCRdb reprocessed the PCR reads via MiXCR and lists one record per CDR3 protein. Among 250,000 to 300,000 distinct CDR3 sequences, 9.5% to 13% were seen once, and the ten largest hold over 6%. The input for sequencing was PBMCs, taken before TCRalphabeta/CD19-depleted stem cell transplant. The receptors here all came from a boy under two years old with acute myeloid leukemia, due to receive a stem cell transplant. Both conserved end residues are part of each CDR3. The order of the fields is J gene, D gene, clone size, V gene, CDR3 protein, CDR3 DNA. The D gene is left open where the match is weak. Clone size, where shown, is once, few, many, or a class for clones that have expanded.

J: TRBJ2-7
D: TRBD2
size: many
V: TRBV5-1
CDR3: CASSSGGLAGSSRGEQYF
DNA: TGCGCCAGCAGCTCCGGGGGACTAGCGGGTTCTTCTCGGGGCGAGCAGTACTTC

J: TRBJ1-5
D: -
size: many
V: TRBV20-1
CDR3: CSAVTGRQPQHF
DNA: TGCAGTGCAGTTACAGGGAGACAGCCCCAGCATTTT

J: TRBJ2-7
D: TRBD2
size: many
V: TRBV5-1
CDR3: CASSLEVSGGVTFYEQYF
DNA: TGCGCCAGCAGCTTGGAGGTTAGCGGGGGGGTTACCTTCTACGAGCAGTACTTC

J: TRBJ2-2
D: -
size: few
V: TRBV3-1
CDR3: CASSQFSYSNTGELFF
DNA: TGTGCCAGCAGCCAATTCAGTTACTCGAACACCGGGGAGCTGTTTTTT

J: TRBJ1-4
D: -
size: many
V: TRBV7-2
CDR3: CASSLDSRVFF
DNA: TGTGCCAGCAGCTTGGACTCTCGGGTTTTTTTT

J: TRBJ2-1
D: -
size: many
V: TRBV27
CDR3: CASSRLDEQFF
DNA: TGTGCCAGCAGCAGGTTGGATGAGCAGTTCTTC

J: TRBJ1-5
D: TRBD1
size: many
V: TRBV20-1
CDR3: CSAIQGWDMSNQPQHF
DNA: TGCAGTGCCATACAGGGGTGGGATATGAGCAATCAGCCCCAGCATTTT

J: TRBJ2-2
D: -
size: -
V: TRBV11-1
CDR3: CASSAQQNTGELFF
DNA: TGTGCCAGCAGCGCGCAACAGAACACCGGGGAGCTGTTTTTT

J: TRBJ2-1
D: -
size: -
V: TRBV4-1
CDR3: CASSPFRVYNEQFF
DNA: TGCGCCAGCAGCCCATTCAGGGTCTACAATGAGCAGTTCTTC

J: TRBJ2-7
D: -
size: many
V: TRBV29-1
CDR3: CSVGRTWVGEQYF
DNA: TGCAGCGTTGGTCGGACATGGGTCGGCGAGCAGTACTTC

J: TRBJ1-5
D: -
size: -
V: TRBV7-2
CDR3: CASSLAQGSNQPQHF
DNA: TGTGCCAGCAGCTTAGCGCAGGGGAGCAATCAGCCCCAGCATTTT

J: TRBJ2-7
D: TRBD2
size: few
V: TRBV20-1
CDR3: CSARLAGASYEQYF
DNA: TGCAGTGCCCGACTAGCGGGGGCGTCCTACGAGCAGTACTTC

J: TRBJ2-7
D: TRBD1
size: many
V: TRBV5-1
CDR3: CASSPRTGVDEQYF
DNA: TGCGCCAGCAGCCCTCGGACAGGGGTGGACGAGCAGTACTTC

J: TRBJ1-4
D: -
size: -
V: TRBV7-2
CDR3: CASSLSRGVEKLFF
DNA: TGTGCCAGCAGCTTAAGCAGGGGAGTCGAAAAACTGTTTTTT

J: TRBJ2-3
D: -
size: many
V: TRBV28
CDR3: CASSLSGRVKDTQYF
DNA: TGTGCCAGCAGTTTGTCAGGGAGAGTTAAGGATACGCAGTATTTT

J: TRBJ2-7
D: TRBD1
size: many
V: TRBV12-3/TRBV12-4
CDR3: CASSRQGHEQYF
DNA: TGTGCCAGCAGTCGACAGGGCCACGAGCAGTACTTC

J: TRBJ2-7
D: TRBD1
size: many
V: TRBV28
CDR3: CASSSDKDRSYEQYF
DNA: TGTGCCAGCAGTTCCGATAAGGACAGGTCTTACGAGCAGTACTTC

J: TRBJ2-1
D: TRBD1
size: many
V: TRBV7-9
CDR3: CASSPRGPGGEGEQFF
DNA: TGTGCCAGCAGCCCTAGGGGCCCAGGGGGCGAGGGTGAGCAGTTCTTC

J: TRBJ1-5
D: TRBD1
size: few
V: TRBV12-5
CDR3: CASGLGTEDSNQPQHF
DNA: TGTGCTAGTGGCCTTGGGACAGAAGATAGCAATCAGCCCCAGCATTTT

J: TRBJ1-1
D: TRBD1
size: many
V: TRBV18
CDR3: CASSPYRGLDTEAFF
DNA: TGTGCCAGCTCACCCTACAGGGGGCTGGACACTGAAGCTTTCTTT

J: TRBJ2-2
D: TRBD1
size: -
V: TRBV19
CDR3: CASFPDRYTGELFF
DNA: TGTGCCAGTTTCCCGGACAGGTACACCGGGGAGCTGTTTTTT

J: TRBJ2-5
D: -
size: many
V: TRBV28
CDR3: CASTPGRNGETQYF
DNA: TGTGCCAGCACCCCCGGGAGAAATGGAGAGACCCAGTACTTC